Given below is one T cell receptor (beta chain) in context. Its antigen is as yet unknown. In germline, CDR1 is SGHTS, CDR2 YDEGEE. The CDR3 covers 16 residues. V dropped 4 bases and J dropped 3; count of bases not matched to a gene: 8. The data derive from a study of CD8+CD57+ T cells in acquired aplastic anemia. Findings and limits, study-wide: Patients and controls turned out to have twenty-nine CD8+ CDR3 sequences in common.

The use of genomic DNA as template underpinned the TCR beta VDJ and CDR3 profiling. One entry per CDR3 protein results from TCRdb running MiXCR on the reads. The sample yields about 210,000 distinct CDR3 sequences, 60% to 65% seen once. Sequences were obtained from sorted CD4+, CD8+, or CD8+CD57+ T cells (not recorded which) from PBMCs. This chain joins TRBV5-8 and TRBJ2-7, with TRBD2 matching over 12 bases. The sequence came from a human donor in good health. CDR3 nucleotide sequence: TGTGCCAGCAGCCAAGACCGGACTAGCGGGAACTACGAGCAGTACTTC. This sequence encodes CASSQDRTSGNYEQYF.